This entry lists 5 T cell receptor beta chains sequenced from one sample in a study of blood T cell repertoires in COVID-19. Libraries were prepared by immunoSEQ multiplex PCR; TCRdb keeps only in-frame clonotypes and omits some of them. The sample holds under 150,000 clones, approximately 84% seen once. The sample was PBMCs or T cells enriched from blood (not recorded which). Source of these receptors: a man aged 45-60 years in a cohort exposed to, infected with or recovered from COVID-19 (not recorded which).

J is TRBJ2-1 and V is TRBV5-1; the match to TRBD2 covers 7 bases. The CDR3 has 16 amino acids. With 2 bases clipped from V and 1 base from J, the junction kept 6 bases outside the gene matches. Germline CDR1 is SGHRS and CDR2 is YFSETQ. The CDR3 DNA reads TGCGCCAGCAGCTTCGGCCAAGCGGGATCCTACAATGAGCAGTTCTTC. This gives the protein CASSFGQAGSYNEQFF.

V is TRBV10-3 and J is TRBJ2-1, with 9 bases lining up with TRBD2. The trim removed 3 bases at V and 4 bases at J, leaving 16 bases unmatched. CDR3 length: 19 amino acids. Germline values: CDR1 ENHRY, CDR2 SYGVKD. The CDR3: CAISERGSGRDNSYNEQFF. The CDR3 nucleotides are TGTGCCATCAGTGAAAGAGGTAGCGGGAGAGACAATTCATACAATGAGCAGTTCTTC.

The chain employs TRBV6-5 and TRBJ1-5, with D perhaps TRBD1 (6 bases). V was cut by 6 bases and J by 3 bases, with 9 bases left in between. The CDR3 is made up of 13 amino acids. CDR1 is MNHEY and CDR2 is SVGAGI in the germline V gene. In DNA form, the CDR3 reads TGTGCCAGCAGGGGACACTCCAATCAGCCCCAGCATTTT. Translated, it gives CASRGHSNQPQHF.

This chain links TRBV12-3 or TRBV12-4 with TRBJ2-7; a possible D gene is TRBD1 (5 bases). The V end lost 4 bases, the J end lost 6 bases, and 13 bases lay between the germline ends. This CDR3 has 13 amino acids. CDR3 residues: CASSSTGSGEQYF. CDR3 DNA: TGTGCCAGCAGTTCTACAGGTTCAGGCGAGCAGTACTTC.

The rearrangement joins TRBV2 to TRBJ1-1; TRBD1 matches 7 bases. Germline V gene data show CDR1 as SNHLY and CDR2 as FYNNEI. With 5 bases clipped from V and 6 bases from J, the junction kept 9 bases outside the gene matches. There are 14 residues in the CDR3. This CDR3 reads CASSKVGQGAEAFF. CDR3 bases: TGTGCCAGCAGTAAGGTTGGCCAGGGGGCTGAAGCTTTCTTT.